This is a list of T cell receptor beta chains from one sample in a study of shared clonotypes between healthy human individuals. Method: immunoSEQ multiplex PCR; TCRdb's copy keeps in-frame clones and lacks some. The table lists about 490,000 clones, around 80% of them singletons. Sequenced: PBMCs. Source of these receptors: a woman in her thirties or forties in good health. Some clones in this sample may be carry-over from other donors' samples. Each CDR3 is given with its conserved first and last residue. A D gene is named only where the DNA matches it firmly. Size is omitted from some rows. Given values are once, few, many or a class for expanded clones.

CDR3aa: CASSPTSGSSYNEQFF
CDR3nt: TGCGCCAGCAGCCCGACTAGCGGGAGCTCCTACAATGAGCAGTTCTTC
d_gene: TRBD2
j_gene: TRBJ2-1
abundance: NA
v_gene: TRBV10-2

CDR3aa: CATSSGVYNEQFF
CDR3nt: TGTGCCACCAGCTCTGGGGTCTACAATGAGCAGTTCTTC
d_gene: NA
j_gene: TRBJ2-1
abundance: once
v_gene: TRBV15

CDR3aa: CATSRDGGLAGVNEQFF
CDR3nt: TGTGCCACCAGCAGAGATGGGGGACTAGCGGGAGTGAATGAGCAGTTCTTC
d_gene: TRBD2
j_gene: TRBJ2-1
abundance: NA
v_gene: TRBV15

CDR3aa: CASSEGLAGVIAGELFF
CDR3nt: TGTGCCAGCAGCGAGGGACTAGCGGGAGTGATCGCCGGGGAGCTGTTTTTT
d_gene: TRBD2
j_gene: TRBJ2-2
abundance: NA
v_gene: TRBV5-4

CDR3aa: CASSLTNYGYTF
CDR3nt: TGTGCCAGCAGTTTAACTAACTATGGCTACACCTTC
d_gene: NA
j_gene: TRBJ1-2
abundance: NA
v_gene: TRBV28

CDR3aa: CASSPGTSGSVQTQYF
CDR3nt: TGTGCCAGCAGTCCCGGGACTAGCGGGAGTGTTCAGACCCAGTACTTC
d_gene: TRBD2
j_gene: TRBJ2-5
abundance: few
v_gene: TRBV28

CDR3aa: CASSQGVAGNEQFF
CDR3nt: TGCGCCAGCAGCCAAGGGGTAGCCGGCAATGAGCAGTTCTTC
d_gene: NA
j_gene: TRBJ2-1
abundance: NA
v_gene: TRBV4-3

CDR3aa: CASSDRDSGETQYF
CDR3nt: TGCGCCAGCAGTGACAGGGACAGCGGGGAGACCCAGTACTTC
d_gene: NA
j_gene: TRBJ2-5
abundance: NA
v_gene: TRBV10-2

CDR3aa: CASSQDWDGRLGYTF
CDR3nt: TGCGCCAGCAGCCAAGATTGGGACGGCCGTCTTGGCTACACCTTC
d_gene: NA
j_gene: TRBJ1-2
abundance: NA
v_gene: TRBV4-3

CDR3aa: CASSPGQTYEQYF
CDR3nt: TGTGCCAGTAGCCCGGGACAGACCTACGAGCAGTACTTC
d_gene: TRBD1
j_gene: TRBJ2-7
abundance: NA
v_gene: TRBV19

CDR3aa: CASSSKGGYYEQYF
CDR3nt: TGTGCCAGCAGCTCGAAGGGGGGGTACTACGAGCAGTACTTC
d_gene: NA
j_gene: TRBJ2-7
abundance: NA
v_gene: TRBV7-2

CDR3aa: CASSEGDRGYYEQFF
CDR3nt: TGTGCCAGCAGTGAAGGGGACAGGGGTTATTATGAGCAGTTCTTC
d_gene: TRBD1
j_gene: TRBJ2-1
abundance: NA
v_gene: TRBV6-1

CDR3aa: CATRDGNQPQHF
CDR3nt: TGTGCCACCCGGGACGGCAATCAGCCCCAGCATTTT
d_gene: NA
j_gene: TRBJ1-5
abundance: NA
v_gene: TRBV6-1

CDR3aa: CASSPGQRNYGYTF
CDR3nt: TGTGCCAGCAGTCCAGGACAGAGAAACTATGGCTACACCTTC
d_gene: NA
j_gene: TRBJ1-2
abundance: NA
v_gene: TRBV27

CDR3aa: CASSAEAGSYEQYF
CDR3nt: TGTGCCAGCAGCGCCGAAGCCGGGTCCTACGAGCAGTACTTC
d_gene: NA
j_gene: TRBJ2-7
abundance: once
v_gene: TRBV18

CDR3aa: CASSLGGAVSPLHF
CDR3nt: TGTGCCAGCAGCTTAGGAGGAGCGGTTTCACCCCTCCACTTT
d_gene: NA
j_gene: TRBJ1-6
abundance: few
v_gene: TRBV7-9

CDR3aa: CASSIGTGGAGANVLTF
CDR3nt: TGTGCCAGTAGTATCGGGACAGGGGGCGCTGGGGCCAACGTCCTGACTTTC
d_gene: TRBD1
j_gene: TRBJ2-6
abundance: NA
v_gene: TRBV19

CDR3aa: CASSLGGGTGQETQYF
CDR3nt: TGTGCCAGCAGCTTAGGGGGAGGGACAGGACAAGAGACCCAGTACTTC
d_gene: NA
j_gene: TRBJ2-5
abundance: NA
v_gene: TRBV7-9

CDR3aa: CASRTVSASYEQYF
CDR3nt: TGTGCCAGCAGGACAGTAAGTGCATCCTACGAGCAGTACTTC
d_gene: NA
j_gene: TRBJ2-7
abundance: NA
v_gene: TRBV14

CDR3aa: CASSLSGTGSEAFF
CDR3nt: TGTGCCAGCAGCTTATCCGGGACAGGGTCTGAAGCTTTCTTT
d_gene: TRBD1
j_gene: TRBJ1-1
abundance: NA
v_gene: TRBV5-6

CDR3aa: CASSRSGRDSPLHF
CDR3nt: TGTGCCAGCAGTAGATCCGGCCGCGATTCACCCCTCCACTTT
d_gene: NA
j_gene: TRBJ1-6
abundance: NA
v_gene: TRBV6-4

CDR3aa: CASSYSGLAGDEQYF
CDR3nt: TGTGCCAGCAGTTACTCTGGTCTAGCGGGAGACGAGCAGTACTTC
d_gene: TRBD2
j_gene: TRBJ2-7
abundance: once
v_gene: TRBV6-6

CDR3aa: CASSEASYSGDTQYF
CDR3nt: TGTGCCAGCAGTGAAGCGTCCTACAGTGGAGATACGCAGTATTTT
d_gene: NA
j_gene: TRBJ2-3
abundance: NA
v_gene: TRBV2

CDR3aa: CASSLGLAGVDTDTQYF
CDR3nt: TGTGCCAGCAGTTTAGGACTAGCGGGAGTGGATACAGATACGCAGTATTTT
d_gene: TRBD2
j_gene: TRBJ2-3
abundance: NA
v_gene: TRBV28

CDR3aa: CASSFGDLGTEAFF
CDR3nt: TGTGCCAGCAGCTTCGGGGACCTCGGGACTGAAGCTTTCTTT
d_gene: NA
j_gene: TRBJ1-1
abundance: NA
v_gene: TRBV5-4

CDR3aa: CASSGRDSSYEQYF
CDR3nt: TGTGCCAGCAGCGGCCGGGACAGCTCCTACGAGCAGTACTTC
d_gene: TRBD1
j_gene: TRBJ2-7
abundance: NA
v_gene: TRBV7-2

CDR3aa: CATSRDPTGSGNTIYF
CDR3nt: TGTGCCACCAGCAGAGACCCGACAGGCTCTGGAAACACCATATATTTT
d_gene: NA
j_gene: TRBJ1-3
abundance: many
v_gene: TRBV15

CDR3aa: CASSLAASVKETQYF
CDR3nt: TGCGCCAGCAGCTTGGCGGCTAGCGTGAAAGAGACCCAGTACTTC
d_gene: NA
j_gene: TRBJ2-5
abundance: NA
v_gene: TRBV5-1

CDR3aa: CASSLDLRGRTDTQYF
CDR3nt: TGCGCCAGCAGCTTGGATCTCAGGGGGCGAACAGATACGCAGTATTTT
d_gene: TRBD1
j_gene: TRBJ2-3
abundance: NA
v_gene: TRBV5-1

CDR3aa: CASSLDGDQETQYF
CDR3nt: TGTGCCAGCAGCTTAGATGGCGACCAAGAGACCCAGTACTTC
d_gene: NA
j_gene: TRBJ2-5
abundance: NA
v_gene: TRBV7-9

CDR3aa: CAWSGDRSMNTEAFF
CDR3nt: TGTGCCTGGAGTGGCGACAGGAGCATGAACACTGAAGCTTTCTTT
d_gene: NA
j_gene: TRBJ1-1
abundance: NA
v_gene: TRBV30

CDR3aa: CSVRGLAGHPYEQYF
CDR3nt: TGCAGCGTTCGTGGACTAGCGGGACACCCCTACGAGCAGTACTTC
d_gene: TRBD2
j_gene: TRBJ2-7
abundance: NA
v_gene: TRBV29-1

CDR3aa: CASSTIGDSSYNEQFF
CDR3nt: TGTGCCAGCAGTACCATTGGAGACTCCTCCTACAATGAGCAGTTCTTC
d_gene: NA
j_gene: TRBJ2-1
abundance: NA
v_gene: TRBV27

CDR3aa: CAWETGTGGYEQYF
CDR3nt: TGTGCCTGGGAGACCGGGACAGGGGGGTACGAGCAGTACTTC
d_gene: TRBD1
j_gene: TRBJ2-7
abundance: NA
v_gene: TRBV30

CDR3aa: CASSPKWAGGAGELFF
CDR3nt: TGTGCCAGCAGCCCAAAGTGGGCGGGAGGGGCCGGGGAGCTGTTTTTT
d_gene: TRBD2
j_gene: TRBJ2-2
abundance: NA
v_gene: TRBV9

CDR3aa: CASGARSDEKLFF
CDR3nt: TGCGCCAGCGGCGCACGATCGGATGAAAAACTGTTTTTT
d_gene: NA
j_gene: TRBJ1-4
abundance: NA
v_gene: TRBV5-1

CDR3aa: CARSLVTDYEQYF
CDR3nt: TGTGCCAGAAGCTTGGTAACAGACTACGAGCAGTACTTC
d_gene: NA
j_gene: TRBJ2-7
abundance: NA
v_gene: TRBV5-3

CDR3aa: CASGDRVRGPTEAFF
CDR3nt: TGCGCCAGCGGAGACAGGGTTAGGGGTCCCACTGAAGCTTTCTTT
d_gene: TRBD1
j_gene: TRBJ1-1
abundance: NA
v_gene: TRBV10-1

CDR3aa: CASNTAGGPENEQFF
CDR3nt: TGTGCCAGCAACACAGCGGGAGGGCCGGAAAATGAGCAGTTCTTC
d_gene: TRBD2
j_gene: TRBJ2-1
abundance: once
v_gene: TRBV7-8

CDR3aa: CASITRGGYLNEKLFF
CDR3nt: TGTGCCAGCATTACCCGGGGAGGTTATCTTAATGAAAAACTGTTTTTT
d_gene: NA
j_gene: TRBJ1-4
abundance: NA
v_gene: TRBV28

CDR3aa: CASRSGPGSGNTIYF
CDR3nt: TGTGCCAGCAGGTCTGGCCCCGGCTCTGGAAACACCATATATTTT
d_gene: NA
j_gene: TRBJ1-3
abundance: many
v_gene: TRBV25-1

CDR3aa: CASSFRQATDTQYF
CDR3nt: TGCGCCAGCAGCTTCAGGCAGGCCACAGATACGCAGTATTTT
d_gene: NA
j_gene: TRBJ2-3
abundance: NA
v_gene: TRBV5-1